These 12 T cell receptor beta chains share one sample of origin, sequenced in a study of Ad26.COV2.S vaccination and SARS-CoV-2 variants. Sequencing used immunoSEQ multiplex PCR; TCRdb keeps in-frame clones, though not all of them. This sample yields some 300,000 clones, of which 70% to 90% are seen a single time; approximately 1.9% belongs to the top ten. Treatment described: around 19 received Ad26.COV2.S at low or high dose, single or two shots; 5 received placebo; per-sample allocation not given. On day 63 after the first injection, vaccine and placebo recipients gave samples. The sequenced sample was peripheral blood, obtained in a trial of Ad26.COV2.S vaccine versus placebo. All receptors come from a person aged 18-60 years who received the Ad26.COV2.S COVID-19 vaccine or a placebo.

The chain is built from TRBV7-2 and TRBJ1-2, with D perhaps TRBD1 (5 bases). V was shortened by 3 bases and J by 7 bases, with 18 bases between the two germline ends. CDR1 and CDR2 from the germline V gene are SGHTA and FQGNSA. The length of the CDR3 is 15 residues. In nucleotides, the CDR3 is TGTGCCAGCAGCTTCCCCAGGGTAGGGGAAAGTGGCTACACCTTC. Residues: CASSFPRVGESGYTF.

The chain combines TRBV7-3 with TRBJ1-1; D possibly corresponds to TRBD1 (5 bases). The CDR3 extends over 13 amino acids. Germline lookup yields CDR1 SGHTA and CDR2 FQGTGA. With 8 bases removed from V and 6 bases from J, the gap between germline ends came to 16 bases. CDR3 DNA sequence: TGTGCCAGCGGGGCGGAGCCGGGCGCTGAAGCTTTCTTT. Its translation: CASGAEPGAEAFF. Drawing the rest from reference TRBV7-3 and TRBJ1-1, the complete variable domain is GAGVSQTPSNKVTEKGKYVELRCDPISGHTALYWYRQSLGQGPEFLIYFQGTGAADDSGLPNDRFFAVRPEGSVSTLKIQRTERGDSAVYLCASGAEPGAEAFFGQGTRLTVV.

The rearrangement joins TRBV7-8 to TRBJ1-2; perhaps TRBD1 as D (5 bases). Germline V CDR1 and CDR2: SGHVS, FQNEAQ. V was trimmed by 5 bases and J by 2 bases, leaving 6 bases between them. The CDR3 sequence is 12 residues long. CDR3 DNA sequence: TGTGCCAGCAGCCGGGGGAACTATGGCTACACCTTC. It is translated as CASSRGNYGYTF.

CDR3 sequence (DNA): TGTGCCTGGAGTGTACGACGAACTAGCGGGGGGGCCTCGGGGCAGTACTTC. Amino acid sequence: CAWSVRRTSGGASGQYF. This chain connects TRBV30 to TRBJ2-7, with 13 bases fitting TRBD2. This CDR3 spans 17 amino acids. Germline trimming cut 0 bases from V and 9 bases from J; bases unmatched to any gene: 14. Germline loops: CDR1 GTSNPN, CDR2 SVGIG (reference sequence). The entire variable domain, with the rest obtained from reference TRBV30 and TRBJ2-7, is as follows: SQTIHQWPATLVQPVGSPLSLECTVEGTSNPNLYWYRQAAGRGLQLLFYSVGIGQISSEVPQNLSASRPQDRQFILSSKKLLLSDSGFYLCAWSVRRTSGGASGQYFGPGTRLTVT.

The V call is TRBV3-1 (or the pseudogene TRBV3-2), the J call TRBJ1-1; TRBD1 agrees at 8 bases. Losses at the gene ends were 1 base for V and 5 bases for J; bases not matched to a gene: 3. Germline V gene lookup returns CDR1 LGHDT and CDR2 YNNKEL (reference sequence). This CDR3 region has 14 residues. This chain's CDR3 is CASSQGQGATEAFF. CDR3 nucleotide sequence: TGTGCCAGCAGCCAAGGTCAGGGGGCAACTGAAGCTTTCTTT.

The genes are TRBV4-1 and TRBJ1-5; TRBD1 aligns across 7 bases. The trim removed 1 base at V and 7 bases at J, leaving 16 bases unmatched. This CDR3 is built from 18 residues. Germline CDR1 is MGHRA and CDR2 is YSYEKL. The CDR3 here is CASSQVRDSLEVGQPQHF. CDR3 DNA sequence: TGCGCCAGCAGCCAAGTAAGGGACAGTTTGGAAGTCGGGCAGCCCCAGCATTTT.

The chain couples TRBV7-2 to TRBJ2-7, with a weak D call TRBD1 (5 bases). The CDR3 contains 13 residues. V lost 4 bases, J lost 3 bases, and 10 bases lay in between. Germline assignment: CDR1 SGHTA and CDR2 FQGNSA. The CDR3 DNA reads as TGTGCCAGCAGCTCCGACAGAAACTACGAGCAGTACTTC. Amino acid sequence: CASSSDRNYEQYF.

The V call is TRBV28, the J call TRBJ2-4; TRBD1 matches 8 bases. V gave up 5 bases and J gave up 3 bases; unmatched junction bases: 9. The CDR3 totals 16 residues. The germline CDR1 and CDR2 sequences are MDHEN and SYDVKM. The CDR3 nucleotides read TGTGCCAGCAGTACAAGACAGGGGTTAGGCAAAAACATTCAGTACTTC. Its protein is CASSTRQGLGKNIQYF.

This clone was found a few times. The V gene is TRBV2, the J gene TRBJ1-5, with a tentative D call TRBD1 (6 bases). Germline values: CDR1 SNHLY, CDR2 FYNNEI. The V gene lost 8 bases and the J gene lost 4 bases, with 15 bases spanning the gap. The CDR3 is 14 amino acids. The CDR3 sequence is CASAGRGWNQPQHF. The CDR3 DNA reads TGTGCCAGCGCGGGCAGGGGTTGGAATCAGCCCCAGCATTTT.

This clone was observed a handful of times. J is TRBJ1-2 and V is TRBV28; D unclear. The CDR3 length is 12 residues. In germline, CDR1 is MDHEN, CDR2 SYDVKM. Trimming stripped 8 bases from V and 5 bases from J, with 12 bases between. The chain's CDR3 is CASALVEYGYTF. In DNA form, the CDR3 reads TGTGCCAGCGCCCTGGTAGAATATGGCTACACCTTC.

This chain uses TRBV3-1 (or the pseudogene TRBV3-2) with TRBJ2-1; D uncertain. Per the germline V gene, CDR1 is LGHDT and CDR2 is YNNKEL (reference sequence). The CDR3 length is 13 residues. V lost 4 bases, J lost 5 bases, and 9 bases lay in between. The CDR3 loop is CASSLGVNNEQFF. The CDR3 bases are TGTGCCAGCAGCCTTGGGGTCAACAATGAGCAGTTCTTC.

The chain couples TRBV3-1 (or the pseudogene TRBV3-2) to TRBJ1-1; weak D call: TRBD1 (5 bases). CDR1 LGHDT and CDR2 YNNKEL come from the germline V gene (reference sequence). Between the trimmed V and J ends, which lost 9 bases and 4 bases, there was a span of 15 bases. This CDR3 is built from 13 residues. This CDR3 is CASLGPGVTEAFF. CDR3 DNA: TGTGCCAGTCTGGGGCCGGGGGTCACTGAAGCTTTCTTT.